One and the same sample provided the 8 T cell receptor beta chains below, sequenced in a study of blood T cell repertoires in COVID-19. Assay: immunoSEQ multiplex PCR; the TCRdb copy retains only in-frame clones and omits some. Counted here are roughly 62,000 clones, more than 75% occurring once; the ten biggest clones make up roughly 6.7%. The material sequenced was peripheral blood. Source of these receptors: a human donor with active COVID-19. The donor label of this sample is uncertain.

This clone showed up just a few times. The V gene is TRBV10-3, the J gene TRBJ2-3; TRBD2 aligns across 7 bases. The CDR3 length is 15 residues. The J segment lost 0 bases and the V segment lost 9 bases, leaving 9 bases of the junction unmatched. The V gene's germline CDR1 is ENHRY and CDR2 SYGVKD. The CDR3 DNA reads TGTGCCATTGCCCAGAGCGGGATTAGCACAGATACGCAGTATTTT. Amino acid sequence: CAIAQSGISTDTQYF.

This chain connects TRBV7-3 to TRBJ2-5; weak D call: TRBD2 (6 bases). The CDR3 is 15 residues long. Trimming cost V 6 bases and J 8 bases, with 22 bases left between them. The germline CDR1 and CDR2 sequences are SGHTA and FQGTGA. The CDR3 reads CASRFTGDRRYTQYF. The CDR3 coding sequence is TGTGCCAGCAGGTTCACGGGGGACCGTCGTTACACCCAGTACTTC.

This rearrangement joins TRBV9 to TRBJ2-7, with D possibly matching TRBD1 (6 bases). The CDR3 covers 15 residues. V was trimmed by 7 bases and J by 4 bases, leaving 21 bases between them. Per the germline V gene, CDR1 is SGDLS and CDR2 is YYNGEE. The CDR3: CASDLYLGHPYEQYF. For the CDR3, the DNA is TGTGCCAGCGACCTATACTTGGGACATCCGTACGAGCAGTACTTC. The full variable domain, with the rest looked up from reference TRBV9 and TRBJ2-7, is DSGVTQTPKHLITATGQRVTLRCSPRSGDLSVYWYQQSLDQGLQFLIQYYNGEERAKGNILERFSAQQFPDLHSELNLSSLELGDSALYFCASDLYLGHPYEQYFGPGTRLTVT.

CDR3 coding DNA: TGTGCCACCAGCACTTCCGGGACAGGTTCCTACGAGCAGTACTTC. Protein: CATSTSGTGSYEQYF. V is TRBV15 and J is TRBJ2-7, with TRBD1 matching 8 bases. Germline loops: CDR1 LNHNV, CDR2 YYDKDF (reference sequence). This CDR3 spans 15 amino acids. V shed 4 bases, J shed 1 base, and the junction held 6 bases outside the gene matches.

The J gene is TRBJ1-5, the V gene TRBV18, with D unclear. V was clipped by 3 bases and J by 2 bases, with 11 bases between them. Per the germline V gene, CDR1 is KGHSH and CDR2 is LQKENI. The CDR3 covers 15 residues. The CDR3 loop reads CASSPGVQGNQPQHF. CDR3 coding DNA: TGTGCCAGCTCACCCGGGGTTCAGGGCAATCAGCCCCAGCATTTT.

V is TRBV11-3 and J is TRBJ2-5; 7 nucleotides align to TRBD1. With V trimmed by 1 base and J by 1 base, 3 bases remained unmatched. Germline V gene sequence: CDR1 SGHNT, CDR2 YENEEA. The CDR3 loop spans 15 amino acids. Here the CDR3 reads CASSLGGTVQETQYF. In DNA form, the CDR3 reads TGTGCCAGCAGCTTAGGTGGGACAGTCCAAGAGACCCAGTACTTC.

V gene TRBV7-8 combines with J gene TRBJ2-2; 15 bases are a match to TRBD2. Trimming took 5 bases from V and 0 from J; bases not matched to a gene: 4. This CDR3 is built from 18 residues. CDR1 and CDR2 from the germline V gene are SGHVS and FQNEAQ. The CDR3 sequence is CASSPGLAGGSNTGELFF. The CDR3 DNA sequence: TGTGCCAGCAGCCCGGGACTAGCGGGGGGCTCGAACACCGGGGAGCTGTTTTTT.

This clone came up a few times. This chain connects TRBV19 to TRBJ1-5; no definite D call. The CDR3 runs 15 residues. V shed 3 bases and J shed 0 bases, with 9 bases lying between them. Germline V lookup: CDR1 LNHDA, CDR2 SQIVND (reference sequence). CDR3 nucleotides: TGTGCCAGTAGTATCCGTTCTTCTAGCAATCAGCCCCAGCATTTT. Protein sequence: CASSIRSSSNQPQHF.